This entry lists 5 T cell receptor beta chains sequenced from one sample in a study of T cell clonality in common variable immunodeficiency. Measured with immunoSEQ multiplex PCR; TCRdb has only the in-frame clones, and not every one. This sample comprises 40,000 to 50,000 clones, none seen once only. Sequencing was performed on peripheral blood mononuclear cells. These receptor sequences come from a person between 18 and 69 years old in good health.

This clone appeared many times. Read coverage stops 3 residues before the CDR3 terminus; the germline J gene supplies the remainder. The chain couples TRBV6-2 or TRBV6-3 to TRBJ1-2; unclear D gene. CDR1 MNHEY and CDR2 SVGEGT come from the germline V gene. CDR3 length: 13 amino acids. The germline V and J ends were trimmed by 6 bases and 4 bases, with 12 bases remaining between them. The sequenced CDR3 bases are TGTGCCAGCAGAATGGCCCCTCGCTATGGC. It codes for CASRMAPRYG. The CDR3 reads in full as CASRMAPRYGYTF.

In this sample, this clone turned up many times. The read ends 3 residues before the CDR3 terminus; that terminus is restored from the germline J gene. The chain combines TRBV12-3 or TRBV12-4 with TRBJ2-7; TRBD2 might be the D (6 bases). V was shortened by 9 bases and J by 3 bases, with 9 bases between the two germline ends. The CDR3 sequence is 11 residues long. CDR3: CASGTGYEQYF. CDR3 bases read: TGTGCCAGTGGGACTGGCTACGAG.

The table lists this clone with a few counts. The read halts 3 residues ahead of the CDR3 end, with the missing end drawn from the germline J gene. V usage is TRBV5-1 and J usage is TRBJ2-1, with 12 positions matching TRBD2. The CDR3 sequence is 16 residues long. Per the germline V gene, CDR1 is SGHRS and CDR2 is YFSETQ. V shed 0 bases and J 7 bases; nucleotides not matched to a gene: 5. This CDR3 reads CASSLELAGGGNEQFF. CDR3 bases read: TGCGCCAGCAGCTTGGAACTAGCGGGGGGAGGGAATGAG. The full variable domain, completed using reference TRBV5-1 and TRBJ2-1, is KAGVTQTPRYLIKTRGQQVTLSCSPISGHRSVSWYQQTPGQGLQFLFEYFSETQRNKGNFPGRFSGRQFSNSRSEMNVSTLELGDSALYLCASSLELAGGGNEQFFGPGTRLTVL.

At least ten counts were recorded for this clone. Read data end 3 residues before the CDR3 end; the end is taken from the germline J gene. The chain links TRBV2 to TRBJ1-3; 7 bases agree with TRBD1. This CDR3 is 15 amino acids long. J lost 2 bases, V lost 4 bases, and 5 bases had no gene match. Germline CDR1 is SNHLY and CDR2 is FYNNEI. The sequenced part of the CDR3 DNA is TGTGCCAGCAGTGCCCGGGGACAGACTGGAAACACC. Protein: CASSARGQTGNT. The entire CDR3 reads CASSARGQTGNTIYF.

This clone was observed many times. CDR3 bases read: TGCGCCAGCAGCTTGGTATCAGACAGTTATGGC. The encoded protein is CASSLVSDSYG. The CDR3 as a whole reads CASSLVSDSYGYTF. J is TRBJ1-2 and V is TRBV5-1, with D possibly matching TRBD1 (5 bases). The observed sequence ends 3 residues before the CDR3 terminus, with the missing tail filled in from the germline J gene. The CDR3 loop spans 14 amino acids. Germline V gene sequence: CDR1 SGHRS, CDR2 YFSETQ. Trimming removed 0 bases from V and 5 bases from J, with 11 bases in between.